The source of this T cell receptor (beta chain) is a study of T cell responses to AZD1222 COVID-19 vaccine. General study findings and limits: Baseline seropositivity occurred in only a handful of AZD1222 recipients. Compared with day 0, the breadth and depth of the Spike-specific TCR repertoire rose significantly after two doses of AZD1222. Donors were chiefly white British, with a greater number of females, and clonal diversity was perhaps underestimated.

Trimming cost V 0 bases and J 5 bases; bases outside gene matches: 9. CDR3 length: 17 residues. CDR1 is KGHSH, CDR2 LQKENI, per germline. Second-dose schedules of about 4 or about 12 weeks were combined. Notes on this clone: The antigen is unknown.

TCRdb's copy holds only in-frame clones and misses some; the assay was immunoSEQ multiplex PCR. The data show about 110,000 clones, around 90% seen once. This material consisted of peripheral blood, taken 28 days after the second AZD1222 dose. V and J are TRBV18 and TRBJ2-1, with 8 positions matching TRBD2. The origin of this receptor is an adult who received the AZD1222 COVID-19 vaccine. The CDR3 reads CASSPPRSGSINNEQFF. CDR3 DNA: TGTGCCAGCTCACCACCGAGGAGCGGGAGCATCAACAATGAGCAGTTCTTC.